This T cell receptor beta chain was sequenced for a study of cytomegalovirus exposure and HLA in healthy donors. Study findings and constraints: A few chains linked to CMV were shown in vitro to be specific for CMV antigens. Altogether, more than 150 TCR beta chains were recorded as cytomegalovirus-associated.

Primers: 60 Vbeta forward and 13 Jbeta reverse. Profiling relied on immunoSEQ multiplex PCR, and the TCRdb table lists in-frame clones only, not all of them. This table holds about 130,000 clones, over 9.5% found once. The ends were cut back, 3 bases at V and 5 bases at J, with 7 bases in the middle. CDR1 is SEHNR and CDR2 is FQNEAQ in the germline V gene (reference sequence). The length of the CDR3 is 13 residues. As for this clone: No antigen is known for it.

The chain carries TRBV7-9 and TRBJ1-4; weak D call: TRBD1 (6 bases). The clonotype comes from a young woman in good health and CMV-seropositive. The specimen was PBMCs. The CDR3 loop reads CASSFQGNEKLFF. Written as DNA, the CDR3 is TGTGCCAGCAGCTTCCAGGGGAATGAAAAACTGTTTTTT.